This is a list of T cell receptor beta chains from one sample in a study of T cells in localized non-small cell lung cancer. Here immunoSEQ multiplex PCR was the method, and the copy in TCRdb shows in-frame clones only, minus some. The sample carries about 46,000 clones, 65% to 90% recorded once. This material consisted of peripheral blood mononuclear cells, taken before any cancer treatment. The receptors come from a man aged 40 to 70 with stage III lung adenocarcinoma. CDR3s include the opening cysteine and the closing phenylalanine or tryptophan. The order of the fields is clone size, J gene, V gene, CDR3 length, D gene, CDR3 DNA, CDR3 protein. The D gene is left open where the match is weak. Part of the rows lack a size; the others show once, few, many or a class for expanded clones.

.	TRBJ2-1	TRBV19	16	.	TGTGCCAGTAGTATGAGCCGATGGGGCTTCTACAATGAGCAGTTCTTC	CASSMSRWGFYNEQFF
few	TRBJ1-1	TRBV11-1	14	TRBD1	TGTGCCAGCAGCCGGGACAGGTTGAACACTGAAGCTTTCTTT	CASSRDRLNTEAFF
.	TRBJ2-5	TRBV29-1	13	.	TGCAGCGTTGAAAGGGGCTCGGGAGAGACCCAGTACTTC	CSVERGSGETQYF
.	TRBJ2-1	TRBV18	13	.	TGTGCCAGCTCACCCCGAGTGTTAGATGAGCAGTTCTTC	CASSPRVLDEQFF
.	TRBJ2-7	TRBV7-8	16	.	TGTGCCAGCAGCCTAGACGGCGGAGGACCGATCAGCGAGCAGTACTTC	CASSLDGGGPISEQYF
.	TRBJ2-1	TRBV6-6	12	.	TGTGCCAGCAGAACAAATTACAATGAGCAGTTCTTC	CASRTNYNEQFF
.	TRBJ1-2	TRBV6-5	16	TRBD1	TGTGCCAGCAGTTCTCGAGGCTCGGACAGGAACTATGGCTACACCTTC	CASSSRGSDRNYGYTF
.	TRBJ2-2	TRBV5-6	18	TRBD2	TGTGCCAGCAGCTTGCCGTCCCGACTAGCGGGGGACACCGGGGAGCTGTTTTTT	CASSLPSRLAGDTGELFF
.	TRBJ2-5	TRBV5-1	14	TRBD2	TGCGCCAGCAGCTCCAACCGACTAGCAGAGACCCAGTACTTC	CASSSNRLAETQYF
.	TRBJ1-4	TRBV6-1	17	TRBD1	TGTGCCAGCAGTGAAGGGGCCCCCAGGGGGCTTAATGAAAAACTGTTTTTT	CASSEGAPRGLNEKLFF
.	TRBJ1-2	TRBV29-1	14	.	TGCAGCGTGACAACCGGGCCCCAAGGGAGTGGCTACACCTTC	CSVTTGPQGSGYTF
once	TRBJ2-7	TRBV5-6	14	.	TGTGCCAGCAGCTTGGAGGTTAACTCCTACGAGCAGTACTTC	CASSLEVNSYEQYF
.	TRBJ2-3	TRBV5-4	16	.	TGTGCCAGCAGCACTTATGAGGGGGGGGACCCAGATACGCAGTATTTT	CASSTYEGGDPDTQYF
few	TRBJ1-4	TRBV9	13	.	TGTGCCAGCAGCGTGGGGGACGGCGAAAAACTGTTTTTT	CASSVGDGEKLFF
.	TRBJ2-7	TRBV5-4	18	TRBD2	TGTGCCAGCAGCCCCCCACTTATTGGCGGGGGGGCTACTACCGAGCAGTACTTC	CASSPPLIGGGATTEQYF
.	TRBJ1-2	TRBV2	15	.	TGTGCCAGCAGTCCGAGGGGGGTTTTATATTATGGCTACACCTTC	CASSPRGVLYYGYTF
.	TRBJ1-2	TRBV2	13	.	TGTGCCAGCAGTGAATCCCAGGGCTATGGCTACACCTTC	CASSESQGYGYTF
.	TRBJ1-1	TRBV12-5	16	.	TGTGCTAGTGGCCACCTAACGGGGGAGGGGTCGGGTGAAGCTTTCTTT	CASGHLTGEGSGEAFF